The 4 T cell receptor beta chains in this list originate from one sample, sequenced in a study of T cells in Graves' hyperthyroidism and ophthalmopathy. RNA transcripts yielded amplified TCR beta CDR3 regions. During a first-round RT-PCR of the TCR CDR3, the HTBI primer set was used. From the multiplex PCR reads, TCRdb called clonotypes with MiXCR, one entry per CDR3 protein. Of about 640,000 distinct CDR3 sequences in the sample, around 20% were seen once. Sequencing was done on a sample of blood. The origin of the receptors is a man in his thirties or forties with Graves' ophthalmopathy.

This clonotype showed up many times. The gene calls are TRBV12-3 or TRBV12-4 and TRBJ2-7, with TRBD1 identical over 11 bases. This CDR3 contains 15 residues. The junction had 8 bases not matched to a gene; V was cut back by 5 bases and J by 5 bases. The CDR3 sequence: CASSETGQGVHEQYF. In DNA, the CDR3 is TGTGCCAGCAGTGAGACGGGACAGGGGGTCCACGAGCAGTACTTC.

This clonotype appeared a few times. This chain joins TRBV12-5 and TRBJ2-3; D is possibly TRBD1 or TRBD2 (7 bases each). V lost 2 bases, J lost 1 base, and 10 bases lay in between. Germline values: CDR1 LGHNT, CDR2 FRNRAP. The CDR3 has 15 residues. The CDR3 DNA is TGTGCTAGTGGTTTGTCAGGGGGGGGCACAGATACGCAGTATTTT. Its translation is CASGLSGGGTDTQYF.

The CDR3 DNA is TGTGCCAGTAATCTACGGTTCTCTGGGGCCAACGTCCTGACTTTC. It yields the protein CASNLRFSGANVLTF. The rearrangement links TRBV19 to TRBJ2-6; D ambiguous. V was cut by 7 bases and J by 0 bases, with 10 bases left in between. The CDR3 runs 15 residues. Germline CDR1 LNHDA, CDR2 SQIVND (reference sequence).

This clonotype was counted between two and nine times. The CDR3 DNA is TGTGCCAGCAGCCAACCTCGTTTGGGAGGGGGCCCGAACACCGGGGAGCTGTTTTTT. Protein product: CASSQPRLGGGPNTGELFF. This rearrangement joins TRBV3-1 to TRBJ2-2, with D possibly called TRBD1 or TRBD2 (7 bases each). The CDR3 length is 19 residues. Germline V CDR1 and CDR2: LGHDT, YNNKEL (reference sequence). V dropped 2 bases and J dropped 0 bases, with 19 bases sitting between them.